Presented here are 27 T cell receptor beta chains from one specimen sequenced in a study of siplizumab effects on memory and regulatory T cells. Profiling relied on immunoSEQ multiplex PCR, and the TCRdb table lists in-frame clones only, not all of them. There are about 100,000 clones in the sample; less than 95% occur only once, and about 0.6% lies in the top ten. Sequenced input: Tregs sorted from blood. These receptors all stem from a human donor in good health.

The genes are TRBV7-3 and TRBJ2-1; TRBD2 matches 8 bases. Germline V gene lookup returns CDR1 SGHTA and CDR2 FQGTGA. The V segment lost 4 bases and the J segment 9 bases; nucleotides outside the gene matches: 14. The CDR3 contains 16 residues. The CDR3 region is CASSSPTGLGNSEQFF. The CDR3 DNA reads TGTGCCAGCAGCTCCCCAACGGGACTAGGTAATAGTGAGCAGTTCTTC.

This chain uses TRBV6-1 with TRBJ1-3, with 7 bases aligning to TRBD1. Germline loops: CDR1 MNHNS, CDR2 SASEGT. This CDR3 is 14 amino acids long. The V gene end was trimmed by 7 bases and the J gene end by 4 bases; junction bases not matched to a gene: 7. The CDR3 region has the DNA TGTGCCAGCAAAGCAGGGGGATCCGGAAACACCATATATTTT. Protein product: CASKAGGSGNTIYF.

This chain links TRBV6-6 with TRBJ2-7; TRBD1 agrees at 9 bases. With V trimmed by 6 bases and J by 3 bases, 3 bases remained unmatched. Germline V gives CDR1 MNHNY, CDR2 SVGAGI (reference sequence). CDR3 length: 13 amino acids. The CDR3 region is CASRQGAVYEQYF. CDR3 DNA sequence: TGTGCCAGCAGACAGGGGGCGGTCTACGAGCAGTACTTC.

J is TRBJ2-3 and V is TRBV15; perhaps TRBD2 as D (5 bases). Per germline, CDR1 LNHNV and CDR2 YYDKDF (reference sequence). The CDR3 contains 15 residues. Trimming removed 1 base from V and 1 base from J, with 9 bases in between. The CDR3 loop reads CATSRGGSRTDTQYF. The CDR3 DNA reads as TGTGCCACCAGCAGAGGTGGGAGTCGCACAGATACGCAGTATTTT.

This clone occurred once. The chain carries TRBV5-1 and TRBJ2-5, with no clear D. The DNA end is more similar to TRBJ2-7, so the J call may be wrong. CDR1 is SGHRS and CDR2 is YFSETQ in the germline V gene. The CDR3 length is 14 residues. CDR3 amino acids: CASSFNNRAYEQYF. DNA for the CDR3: TGCGCCAGCAGCTTTAATAATAGGGCCTACGAGCAGTACTTC.

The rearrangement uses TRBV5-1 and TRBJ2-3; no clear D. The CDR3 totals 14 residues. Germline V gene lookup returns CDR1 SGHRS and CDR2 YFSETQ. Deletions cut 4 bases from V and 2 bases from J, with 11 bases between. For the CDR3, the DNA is TGCGCCAGCAGCCTCTCCCATTTCACAGATACGCAGTATTTT. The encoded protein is CASSLSHFTDTQYF.

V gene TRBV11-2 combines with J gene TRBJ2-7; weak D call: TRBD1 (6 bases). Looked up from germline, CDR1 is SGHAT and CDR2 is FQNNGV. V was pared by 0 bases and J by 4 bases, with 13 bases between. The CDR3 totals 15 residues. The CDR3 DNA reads TGTGCCAGCAGCTTAGATCCGGACAGCATATACGAGCAGTACTTC. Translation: CASSLDPDSIYEQYF.

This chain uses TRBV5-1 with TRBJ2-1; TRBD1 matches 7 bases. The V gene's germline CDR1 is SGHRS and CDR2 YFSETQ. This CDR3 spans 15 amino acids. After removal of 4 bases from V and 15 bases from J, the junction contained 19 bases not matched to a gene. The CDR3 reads CASSLDRAGLSILFF. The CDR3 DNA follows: TGCGCCAGCAGCCTAGACAGGGCGGGTTTGAGTATTCTGTTCTTC.

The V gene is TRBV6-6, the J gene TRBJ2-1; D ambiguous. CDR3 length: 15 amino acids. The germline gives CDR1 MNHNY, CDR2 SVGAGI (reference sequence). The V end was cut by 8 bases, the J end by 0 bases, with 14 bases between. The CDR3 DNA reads TGTGCCAGCGGCCGGCTTATGGGCTCCTACAATGAGCAGTTCTTC. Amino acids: CASGRLMGSYNEQFF.

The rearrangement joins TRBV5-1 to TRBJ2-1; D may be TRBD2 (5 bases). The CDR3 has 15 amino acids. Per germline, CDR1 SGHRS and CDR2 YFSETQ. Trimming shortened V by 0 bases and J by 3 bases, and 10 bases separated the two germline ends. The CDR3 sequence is CASSLAGIFYNEQFF. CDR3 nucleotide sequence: TGCGCCAGCAGCTTGGCGGGGATTTTCTACAATGAGCAGTTCTTC.

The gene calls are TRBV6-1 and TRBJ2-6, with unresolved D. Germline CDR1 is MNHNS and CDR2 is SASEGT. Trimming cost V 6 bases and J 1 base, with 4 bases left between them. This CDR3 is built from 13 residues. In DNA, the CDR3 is TGTGCCAGCAGACCGTCTGGGGCCAACGTCCTGACTTTC. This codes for CASRPSGANVLTF.

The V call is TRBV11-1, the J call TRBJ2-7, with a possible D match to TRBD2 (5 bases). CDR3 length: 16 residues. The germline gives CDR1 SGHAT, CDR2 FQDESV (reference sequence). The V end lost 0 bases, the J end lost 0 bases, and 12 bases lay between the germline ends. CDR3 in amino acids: CASSLARATNSYEQYF. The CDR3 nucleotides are TGTGCCAGCAGCTTAGCGCGGGCTACCAACTCCTACGAGCAGTACTTC. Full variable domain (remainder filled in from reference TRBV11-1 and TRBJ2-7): EAEVAQSPRYKITEKSQAVAFWCDPISGHATLYWYRQILGQGPELLVQFQDESVVDDSQLPKDRFSAERLKGVDSTLKIQPAELGDSAMYLCASSLARATNSYEQYFGPGTRLTVT.

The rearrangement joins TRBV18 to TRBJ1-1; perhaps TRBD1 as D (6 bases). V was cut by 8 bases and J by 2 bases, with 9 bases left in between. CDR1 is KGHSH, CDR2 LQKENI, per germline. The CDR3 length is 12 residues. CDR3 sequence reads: CASRTANTEAFF. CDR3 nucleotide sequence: TGTGCCAGCCGGACAGCCAACACTGAAGCTTTCTTT. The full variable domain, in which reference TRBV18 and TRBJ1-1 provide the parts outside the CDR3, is NAGVMQNPRHLVRRRGQEARLRCSPMKGHSHVYWYRQLPEEGLKFMVYLQKENIIDESGMPKERFSAEFPKEGPSILRIQQVVRGDSAAYFCASRTANTEAFFGQGTRLTVV.

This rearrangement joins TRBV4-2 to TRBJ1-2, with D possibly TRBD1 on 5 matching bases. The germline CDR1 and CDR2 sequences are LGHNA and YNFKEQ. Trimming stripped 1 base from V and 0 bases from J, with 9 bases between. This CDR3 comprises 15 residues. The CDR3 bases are TGTGCCAGCAGCCAAGGGGGGACCACTAACTATGGCTACACCTTC. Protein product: CASSQGGTTNYGYTF.

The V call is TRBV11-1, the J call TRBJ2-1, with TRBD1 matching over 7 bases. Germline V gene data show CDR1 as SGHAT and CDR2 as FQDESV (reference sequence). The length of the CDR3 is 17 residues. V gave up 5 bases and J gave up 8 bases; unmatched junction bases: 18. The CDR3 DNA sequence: TGTGCCAGCAGCGTAAACAGGGGTGCGGGTCGGGGCGATGAGCAGTTCTTC. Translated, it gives CASSVNRGAGRGDEQFF.

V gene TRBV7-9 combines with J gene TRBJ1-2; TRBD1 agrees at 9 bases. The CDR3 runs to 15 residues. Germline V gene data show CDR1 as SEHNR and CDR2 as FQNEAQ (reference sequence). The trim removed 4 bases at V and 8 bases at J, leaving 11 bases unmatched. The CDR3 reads CASSSPRDRAYGYTF. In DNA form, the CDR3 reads TGTGCCAGCAGCTCACCCAGGGACAGGGCGTACGGCTACACCTTC.

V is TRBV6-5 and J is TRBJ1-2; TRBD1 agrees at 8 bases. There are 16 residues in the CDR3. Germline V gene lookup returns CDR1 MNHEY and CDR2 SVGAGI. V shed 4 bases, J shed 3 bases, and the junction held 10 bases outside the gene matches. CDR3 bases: TGTGCCAGCAGTTCAACCGGGACAGGTCTTTACTATGGCTACACCTTC. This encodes CASSSTGTGLYYGYTF.

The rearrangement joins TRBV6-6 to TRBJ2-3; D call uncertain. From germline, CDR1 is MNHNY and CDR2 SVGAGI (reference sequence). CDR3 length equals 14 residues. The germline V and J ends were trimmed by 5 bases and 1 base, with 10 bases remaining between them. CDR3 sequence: CASSRAARTDTQYF. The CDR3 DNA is TGTGCCAGCAGTAGGGCAGCCCGCACAGATACGCAGTATTTT.

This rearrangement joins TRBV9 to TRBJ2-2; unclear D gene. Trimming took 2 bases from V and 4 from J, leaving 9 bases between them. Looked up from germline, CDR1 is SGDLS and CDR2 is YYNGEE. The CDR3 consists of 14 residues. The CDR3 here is CASSVTASTGELFF. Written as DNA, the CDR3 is TGTGCCAGCAGCGTTACTGCGAGCACCGGGGAGCTGTTTTTT.

CDR3 in amino acids: CAIRVDPAYTQYF. CDR3 sequence (DNA): TGTGCCATCAGAGTGGACCCAGCGTATACGCAGTATTTT. The rearrangement joins TRBV10-3 to TRBJ2-3; D not resolved. CDR1 ENHRY and CDR2 SYGVKD come from the germline V gene. This CDR3 contains 13 residues. Deletions cut 6 bases from V and 7 bases from J, with 14 bases between.

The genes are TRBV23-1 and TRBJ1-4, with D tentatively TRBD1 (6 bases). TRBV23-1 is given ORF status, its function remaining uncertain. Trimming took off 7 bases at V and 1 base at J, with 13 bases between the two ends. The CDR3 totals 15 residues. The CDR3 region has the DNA TGCGCCAGCAATCGGACAGACCGAACTAATGAAAAACTGTTTTTT. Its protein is CASNRTDRTNEKLFF.

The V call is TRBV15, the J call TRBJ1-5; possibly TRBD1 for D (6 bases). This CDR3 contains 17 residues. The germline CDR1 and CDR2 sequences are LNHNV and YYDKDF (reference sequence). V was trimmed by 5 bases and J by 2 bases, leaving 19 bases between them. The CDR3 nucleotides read TGTGCCACCAGCCAGAGAGCGGGACCAGGGGGCAATCAGCCCCAGCATTTT. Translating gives CATSQRAGPGGNQPQHF.

The DNA of the CDR3 is TGTGCCAGCAGTGCAAATCAGCCCCAGCATTTT. Translated: CASSANQPQHF. The rearrangement joins TRBV6-1 to TRBJ1-5; D uncertain. The CDR3 runs to 11 residues. Germline V gene lookup returns CDR1 MNHNS and CDR2 SASEGT. With 4 bases removed from V and 4 bases from J, the gap between germline ends came to 2 bases.

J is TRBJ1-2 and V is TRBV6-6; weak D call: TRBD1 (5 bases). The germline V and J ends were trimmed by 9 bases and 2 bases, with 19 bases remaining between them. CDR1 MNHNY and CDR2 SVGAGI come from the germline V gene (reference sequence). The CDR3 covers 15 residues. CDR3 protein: CASIPSLGQNYGYTF. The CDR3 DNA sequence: TGTGCCAGTATCCCTTCCCTGGGGCAGAACTATGGCTACACCTTC.

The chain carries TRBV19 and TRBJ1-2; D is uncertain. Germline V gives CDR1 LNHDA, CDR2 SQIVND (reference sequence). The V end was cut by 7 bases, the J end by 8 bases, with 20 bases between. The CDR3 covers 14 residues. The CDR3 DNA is TGTGCCAGTACCCCGTTGTCAGCCCGTAGCGGCTACACCTTC. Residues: CASTPLSARSGYTF.

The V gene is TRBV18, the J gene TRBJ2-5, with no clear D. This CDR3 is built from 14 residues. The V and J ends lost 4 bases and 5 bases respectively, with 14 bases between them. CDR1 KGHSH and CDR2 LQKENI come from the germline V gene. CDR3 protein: CASSHDLGTETQYF. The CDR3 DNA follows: TGTGCCAGCTCACACGACCTCGGCACGGAGACCCAGTACTTC.

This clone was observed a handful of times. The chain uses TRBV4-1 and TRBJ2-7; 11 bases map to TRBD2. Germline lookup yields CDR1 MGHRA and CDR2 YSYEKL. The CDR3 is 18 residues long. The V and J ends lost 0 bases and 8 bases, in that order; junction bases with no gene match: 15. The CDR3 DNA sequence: TGCGCCAGCAGCCAAGATAGTAGCGGGAGGGTTGTCGGCTCCAAGCAGTACTTC. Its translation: CASSQDSSGRVVGSKQYF.